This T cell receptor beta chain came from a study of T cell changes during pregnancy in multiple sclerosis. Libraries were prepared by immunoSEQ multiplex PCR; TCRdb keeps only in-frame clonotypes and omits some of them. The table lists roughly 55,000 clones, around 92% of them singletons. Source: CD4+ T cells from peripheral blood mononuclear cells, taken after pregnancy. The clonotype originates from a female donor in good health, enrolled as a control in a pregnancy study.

CDR3 coding DNA: TGTGCCAGAAGCCCCAGAAGAACAAACTTGGACAGCCAGCAGTACTTC. Translation: CARSPRRTNLDSQQYF. The J gene is TRBJ2-7, the V gene TRBV7-5; the DNA was not compared with TRBD1, the D call given in the table. TRBV7-5 corresponds to a pseudogene. This CDR3 contains 16 residues.